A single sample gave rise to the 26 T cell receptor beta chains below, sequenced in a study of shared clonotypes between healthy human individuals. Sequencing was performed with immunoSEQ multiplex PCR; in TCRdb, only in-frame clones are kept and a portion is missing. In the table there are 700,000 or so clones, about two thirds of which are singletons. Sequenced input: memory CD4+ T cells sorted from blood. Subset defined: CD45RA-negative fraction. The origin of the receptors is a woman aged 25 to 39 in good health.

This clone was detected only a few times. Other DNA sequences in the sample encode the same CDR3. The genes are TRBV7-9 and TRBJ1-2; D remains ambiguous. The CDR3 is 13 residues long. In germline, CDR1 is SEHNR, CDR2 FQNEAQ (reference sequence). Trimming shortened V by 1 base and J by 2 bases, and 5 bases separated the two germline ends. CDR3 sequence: CASSLDGNYGYTF. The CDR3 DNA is TGTGCCAGCAGCTTAGATGGGAACTATGGCTACACCTTC.

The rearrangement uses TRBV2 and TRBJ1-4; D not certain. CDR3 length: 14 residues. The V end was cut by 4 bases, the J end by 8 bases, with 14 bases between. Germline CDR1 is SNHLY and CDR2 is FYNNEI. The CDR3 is CASSVLQAGEKLFF. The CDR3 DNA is TGTGCCAGCAGTGTATTACAAGCTGGGGAAAAACTGTTTTTT. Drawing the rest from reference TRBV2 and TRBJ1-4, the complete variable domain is EPEVTQTPSHQVTQMGQEVILRCVPISNHLYFYWYRQILGQKVEFLVSFYNNEISEKSEIFDDQFSVERPDGSNFTLKIRSTKLEDSAMYFCASSVLQAGEKLFFGSGTQLSVL.

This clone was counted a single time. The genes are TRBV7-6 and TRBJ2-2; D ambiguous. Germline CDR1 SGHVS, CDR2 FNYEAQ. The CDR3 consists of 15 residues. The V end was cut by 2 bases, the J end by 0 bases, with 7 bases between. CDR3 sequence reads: CASSLQAANTGELFF. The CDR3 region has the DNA TGTGCCAGCAGCTTACAGGCAGCGAACACCGGGGAGCTGTTTTTT.

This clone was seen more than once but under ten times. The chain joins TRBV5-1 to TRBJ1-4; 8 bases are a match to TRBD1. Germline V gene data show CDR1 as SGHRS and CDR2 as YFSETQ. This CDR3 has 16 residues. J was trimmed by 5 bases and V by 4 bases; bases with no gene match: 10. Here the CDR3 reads CASSLTGDHSNEKLFF. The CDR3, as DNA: TGCGCCAGCAGCCTGACAGGGGACCATTCCAATGAAAAACTGTTTTTT.

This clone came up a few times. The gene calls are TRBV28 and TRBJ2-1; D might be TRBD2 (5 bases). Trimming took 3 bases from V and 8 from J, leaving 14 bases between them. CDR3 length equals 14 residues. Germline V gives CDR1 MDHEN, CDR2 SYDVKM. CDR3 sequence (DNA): TGTGCCAGCAGTTTCCAGCGGCTGGCGTATGAGCAGTTCTTC. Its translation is CASSFQRLAYEQFF.

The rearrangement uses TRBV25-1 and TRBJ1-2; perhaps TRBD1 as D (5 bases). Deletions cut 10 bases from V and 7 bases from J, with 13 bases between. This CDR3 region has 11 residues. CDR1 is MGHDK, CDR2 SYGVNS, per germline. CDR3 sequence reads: CATSTVFGYTF. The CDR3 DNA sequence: TGTGCCACCTCGACAGTGTTTGGCTACACCTTC.

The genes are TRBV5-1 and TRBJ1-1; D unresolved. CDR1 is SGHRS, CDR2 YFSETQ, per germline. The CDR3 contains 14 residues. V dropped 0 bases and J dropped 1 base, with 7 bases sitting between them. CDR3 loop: CASSLDGSNTEAFF. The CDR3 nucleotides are TGCGCCAGCAGCTTGGACGGCTCGAACACTGAAGCTTTCTTT.

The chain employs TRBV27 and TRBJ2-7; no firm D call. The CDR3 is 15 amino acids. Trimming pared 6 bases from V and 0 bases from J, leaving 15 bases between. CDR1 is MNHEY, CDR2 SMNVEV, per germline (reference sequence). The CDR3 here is CASRAKPISSYEQYF. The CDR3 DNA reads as TGTGCCAGCAGAGCCAAACCGATAAGCTCCTACGAGCAGTACTTC.

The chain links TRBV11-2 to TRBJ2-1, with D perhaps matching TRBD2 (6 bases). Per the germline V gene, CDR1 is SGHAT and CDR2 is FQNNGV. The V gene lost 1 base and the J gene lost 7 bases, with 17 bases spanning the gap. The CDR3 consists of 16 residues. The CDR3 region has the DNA TGTGCCAGCAGCTTAGTCAGTAGCGGTTCGTGGAATGAGCAGTTCTTC. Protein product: CASSLVSSGSWNEQFF.

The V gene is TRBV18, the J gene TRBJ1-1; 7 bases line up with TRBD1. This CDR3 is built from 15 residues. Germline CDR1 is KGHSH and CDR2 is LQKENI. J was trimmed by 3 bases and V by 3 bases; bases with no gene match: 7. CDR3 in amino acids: CASSPPGTVYTEAFF. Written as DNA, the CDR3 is TGTGCCAGCTCACCTCCCGGGACAGTTTACACTGAAGCTTTCTTT.

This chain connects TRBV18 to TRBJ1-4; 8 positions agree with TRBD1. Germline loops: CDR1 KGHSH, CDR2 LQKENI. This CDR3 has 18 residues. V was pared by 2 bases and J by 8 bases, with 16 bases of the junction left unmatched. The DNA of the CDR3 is TGTGCCAGCTCACCATTGTATATAACAGGGGGTTCGGAGGAAAAACTGTTTTTT. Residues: CASSPLYITGGSEEKLFF.

CDR3 sequence: CASSLGGQTNIQYF. CDR3 coding DNA: TGCGCCAGCAGCTTGGGTGGCCAGACAAACATTCAGTACTTC. The chain has TRBV5-1 and TRBJ2-4; D uncertain. Trimming removed 0 bases from V and 6 bases from J, with 10 bases in between. CDR3 length equals 14 residues. The germline gives CDR1 SGHRS, CDR2 YFSETQ.

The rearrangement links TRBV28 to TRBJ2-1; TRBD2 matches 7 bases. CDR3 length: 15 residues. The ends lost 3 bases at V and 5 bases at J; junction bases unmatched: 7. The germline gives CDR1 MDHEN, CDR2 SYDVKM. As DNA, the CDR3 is TGTGCCAGCAGTTTTTCTGGGACTAAAAACAATGAGCAGTTCTTC. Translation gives CASSFSGTKNNEQFF.

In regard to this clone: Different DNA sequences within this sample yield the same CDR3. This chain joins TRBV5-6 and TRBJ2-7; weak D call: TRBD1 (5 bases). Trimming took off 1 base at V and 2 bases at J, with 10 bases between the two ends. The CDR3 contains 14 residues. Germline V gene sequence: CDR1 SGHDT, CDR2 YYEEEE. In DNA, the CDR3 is TGTGCCAGCAGCTTGTTGGACACACCCTACGAGCAGTACTTC. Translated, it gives CASSLLDTPYEQYF.

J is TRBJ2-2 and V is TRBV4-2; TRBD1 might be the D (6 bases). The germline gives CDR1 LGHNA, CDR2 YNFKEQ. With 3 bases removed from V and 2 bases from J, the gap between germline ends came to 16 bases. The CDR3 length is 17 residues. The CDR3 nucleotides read TGTGCCAGCAGCCAGGGGGCGAGGGAGCCCAACACCGGGGAGCTGTTTTTT. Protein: CASSQGAREPNTGELFF.

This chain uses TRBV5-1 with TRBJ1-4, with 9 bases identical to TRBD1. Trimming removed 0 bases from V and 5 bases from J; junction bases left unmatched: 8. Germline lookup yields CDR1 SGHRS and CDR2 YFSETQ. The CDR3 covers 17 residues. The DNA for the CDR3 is TGCGCCAGCAGCTTGGTAACCGGGACAGGGAAAAATGAAAAACTGTTTTTT. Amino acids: CASSLVTGTGKNEKLFF.

CDR3 coding DNA: TGTGCCAGCAGCCAAGTAGGACTATCGGGAGGAATGAACACTGAAGCTTTCTTT. As protein: CASSQVGLSGGMNTEAFF. The V and J genes are TRBV4-2 and TRBJ1-1; no definite D call. Germline V CDR1 and CDR2: LGHNA, YNFKEQ. The CDR3 runs to 18 residues. V lost 1 base to trimming and J lost 0 bases, with 18 bases between them.

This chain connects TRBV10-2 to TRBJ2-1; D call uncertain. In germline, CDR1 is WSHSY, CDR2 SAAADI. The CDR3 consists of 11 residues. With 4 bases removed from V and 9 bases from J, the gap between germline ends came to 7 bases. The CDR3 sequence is CASSVKLEQFF. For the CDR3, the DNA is TGCGCCAGCAGTGTTAAGCTTGAGCAGTTCTTC.

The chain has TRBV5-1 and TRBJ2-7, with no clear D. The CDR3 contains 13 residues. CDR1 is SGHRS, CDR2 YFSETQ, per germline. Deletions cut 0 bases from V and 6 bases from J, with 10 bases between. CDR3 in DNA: TGCGCCAGCAGCTTGGTAGAGCAGAGCGAGCAGTACTTC. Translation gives CASSLVEQSEQYF.

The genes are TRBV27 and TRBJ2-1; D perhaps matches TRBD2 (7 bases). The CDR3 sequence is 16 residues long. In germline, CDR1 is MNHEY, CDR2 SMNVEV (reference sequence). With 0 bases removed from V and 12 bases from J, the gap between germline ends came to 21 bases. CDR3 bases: TGTGCCAGCAGTTTATCGGTCGGGGGGCAGGGATTGGGGCAGTTCTTC. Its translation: CASSLSVGGQGLGQFF.

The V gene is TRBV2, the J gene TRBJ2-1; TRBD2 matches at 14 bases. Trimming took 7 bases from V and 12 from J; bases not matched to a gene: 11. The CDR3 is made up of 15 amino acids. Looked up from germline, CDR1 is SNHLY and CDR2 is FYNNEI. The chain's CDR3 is CASKTGTSGSLRQFF. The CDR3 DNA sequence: TGTGCCAGCAAGACCGGGACTAGCGGGAGCCTGAGGCAGTTCTTC.

CDR3 in DNA: TGCAGCGTCCCTACAGGGGGCCGGACTGAAGCTTTCTTT. It codes for CSVPTGGRTEAFF. The chain is built from TRBV29-1 and TRBJ1-1; the match to TRBD1 covers 9 bases. Germline values: CDR1 SQVTM, CDR2 ANQGSEA. Losses at the gene ends were 6 bases for V and 5 bases for J; bases not matched to a gene: 7. There are 13 residues in the CDR3.

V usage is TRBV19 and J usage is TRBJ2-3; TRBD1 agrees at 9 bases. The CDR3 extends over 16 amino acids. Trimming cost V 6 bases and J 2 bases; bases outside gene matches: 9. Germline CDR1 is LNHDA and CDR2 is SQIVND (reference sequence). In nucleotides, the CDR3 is TGTGCCAGTAGATCTACCGGGACAGGGCTCACAGATACGCAGTATTTT. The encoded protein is CASRSTGTGLTDTQYF.

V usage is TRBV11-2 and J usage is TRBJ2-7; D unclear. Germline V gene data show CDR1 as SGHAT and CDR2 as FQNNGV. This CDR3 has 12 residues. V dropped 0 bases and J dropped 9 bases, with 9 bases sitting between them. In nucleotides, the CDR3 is TGTGCCAGCAGCTTAGATACTTACCGGCAGTACTTC. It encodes CASSLDTYRQYF.

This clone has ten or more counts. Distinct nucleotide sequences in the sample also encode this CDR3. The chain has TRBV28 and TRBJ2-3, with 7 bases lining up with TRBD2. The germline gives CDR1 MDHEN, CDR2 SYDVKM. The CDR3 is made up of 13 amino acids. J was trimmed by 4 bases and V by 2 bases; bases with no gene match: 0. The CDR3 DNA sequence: TGTGCCAGCAGTTTAGCGGGAGCAGATACGCAGTATTTT. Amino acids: CASSLAGADTQYF.

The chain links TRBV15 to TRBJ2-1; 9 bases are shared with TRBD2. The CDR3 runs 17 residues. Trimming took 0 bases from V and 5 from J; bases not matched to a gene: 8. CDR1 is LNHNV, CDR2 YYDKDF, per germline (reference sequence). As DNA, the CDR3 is TGTGCCACCAGCAGAGATCGGGGCGGGAGGGCAGACAATGAGCAGTTCTTC. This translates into CATSRDRGGRADNEQFF.